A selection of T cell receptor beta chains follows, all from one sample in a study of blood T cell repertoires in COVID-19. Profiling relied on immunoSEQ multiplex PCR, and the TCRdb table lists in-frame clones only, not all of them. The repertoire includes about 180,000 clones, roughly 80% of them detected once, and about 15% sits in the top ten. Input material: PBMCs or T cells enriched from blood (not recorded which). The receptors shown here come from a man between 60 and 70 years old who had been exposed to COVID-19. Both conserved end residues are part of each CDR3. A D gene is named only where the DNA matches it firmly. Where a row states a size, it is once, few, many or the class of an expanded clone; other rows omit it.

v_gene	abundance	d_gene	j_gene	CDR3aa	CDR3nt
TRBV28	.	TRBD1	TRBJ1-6	CASREGTAANSPLHF	TGTGCCAGCAGGGAGGGGACAGCTGCTAATTCACCCCTCCACTTT
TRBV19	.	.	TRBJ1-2	CASSIRTANYGYTF	TGTGCCAGTAGTATCCGGACAGCTAACTATGGCTACACCTTC
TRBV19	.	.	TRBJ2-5	CASSIDHARAETQYF	TGTGCCAGTAGTATAGATCACGCCCGCGCGGAGACCCAGTACTTC
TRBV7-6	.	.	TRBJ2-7	CASSSLLTYEQYF	TGTGCCAGCAGCTCCCTTCTTACCTACGAGCAGTACTTC
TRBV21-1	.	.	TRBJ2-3	CASRREGHTDTQYF	TGTGCCAGCAGACGGGAGGGCCACACAGATACGCAGTATTTT
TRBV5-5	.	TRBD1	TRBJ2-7	CASSRTGGSYEQYF	TGTGCCAGCAGCCGTACAGGGGGCTCCTACGAGCAGTACTTC
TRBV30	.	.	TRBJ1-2	CAWGQRANYGYTF	TGTGCTTGGGGGCAGCGGGCAAACTATGGCTACACCTTC
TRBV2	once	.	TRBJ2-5	CASSENGAYQETQYF	TGTGCCAGCAGTGAAAATGGGGCCTACCAAGAGACCCAGTACTTC
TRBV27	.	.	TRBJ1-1	CASGTVGRTNTEAFF	TGTGCCAGCGGAACAGTAGGCAGGACAAACACTGAAGCTTTCTTT
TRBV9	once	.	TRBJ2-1	CASSVEIGAFNNEQFF	TGTGCCAGCAGCGTAGAGATAGGGGCGTTCAACAATGAGCAGTTCTTC
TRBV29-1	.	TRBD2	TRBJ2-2	CSGSSGINTGELFF	TGCAGCGGTTCTAGCGGGATAAACACCGGGGAGCTGTTTTTT
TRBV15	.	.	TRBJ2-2	CATRNAGTGELFF	TGTGCCACCCGCAACGCAGGGACCGGGGAGCTGTTTTTT
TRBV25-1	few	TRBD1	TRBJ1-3	CASSDKTGTGNTIYF	TGTGCCAGCAGTGACAAGACAGGGACTGGAAACACCATATATTTT
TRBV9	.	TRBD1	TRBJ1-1	CASSVGVGQTGGGAFF	TGTGCCAGCAGCGTAGGGGTGGGACAGACCGGCGGAGGAGCTTTCTTT
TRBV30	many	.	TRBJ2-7	CAWRGRVDSYEQYF	TGTGCCTGGAGGGGCCGTGTCGACTCCTACGAGCAGTACTTC
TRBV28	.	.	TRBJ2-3	CASSLRGGGDTQYF	TGTGCCAGCAGTTTGAGAGGGGGAGGGGATACGCAGTATTTT
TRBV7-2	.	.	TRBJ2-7	CASSPRAAGVEQYF	TGTGCCAGCAGCCCCCGTGCAGCAGGGGTCGAGCAGTACTTC
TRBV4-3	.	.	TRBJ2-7	CASSQIFGRGYEQYF	TGCGCCAGCAGCCAAATCTTCGGGAGAGGCTACGAGCAGTACTTC
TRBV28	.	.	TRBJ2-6	CASISRGSGANVLTF	TGTGCCAGCATCTCCCGGGGGAGTGGGGCCAACGTCCTGACTTTC
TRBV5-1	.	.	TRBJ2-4	CASSLGGSAKNIQYF	TGCGCCAGCAGCCTTGGGGGGTCAGCCAAAAACATTCAGTACTTC
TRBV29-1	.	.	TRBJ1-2	CSVVGGAGYTF	TGCAGCGTTGTAGGCGGGGCTGGCTACACCTTC
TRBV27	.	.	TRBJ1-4	CASSLDTVNEKLFF	TGTGCCAGCAGTCTTGACACGGTGAATGAAAAACTGTTTTTT
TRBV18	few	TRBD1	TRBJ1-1	CASSPGRGLWTEAFF	TGTGCCAGCTCACCGGGTAGGGGGCTATGGACTGAAGCTTTCTTT
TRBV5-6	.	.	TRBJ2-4	CASSLGPRHGDIQYF	TGTGCCAGCAGCTTGGGACCCCGGCACGGGGACATTCAGTACTTC
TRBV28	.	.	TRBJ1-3	CASSLTHSGNTIYF	TGTGCCAGCAGTCTGACACACTCTGGAAACACCATATATTTT
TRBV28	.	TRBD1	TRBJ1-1	CASSLISGGGTEAFF	TGTGCCAGCAGTTTGATCTCAGGGGGTGGGACTGAAGCTTTCTTT
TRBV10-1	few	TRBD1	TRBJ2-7	CASSVSGGEQYF	TGCGCCAGCAGTGTTTCAGGGGGCGAGCAGTACTTC
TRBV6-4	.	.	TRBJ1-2	CASSDSGQVAGYTF	TGTGCCAGCAGTGACTCGGGGCAGGTTGCTGGCTACACCTTC
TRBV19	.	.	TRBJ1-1	CASSAGEAVNTEAFF	TGTGCCAGTAGTGCCGGGGAGGCGGTGAACACTGAAGCTTTCTTT
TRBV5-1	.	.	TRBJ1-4	CASSLGGVATNEKLFF	TGCGCCAGCAGCTTGGGAGGCGTTGCAACTAATGAAAAACTGTTTTTT
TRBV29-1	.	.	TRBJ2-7	CSVAAGSYEQYF	TGCAGCGTTGCGGCAGGTTCCTACGAGCAGTACTTC
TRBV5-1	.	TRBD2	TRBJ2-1	CASSGSGIEQFF	TGCGCCAGCAGCGGTAGCGGGATTGAGCAGTTCTTC
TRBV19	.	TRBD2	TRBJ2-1	CASSPGTSGNNEQFF	TGTGCCAGTAGCCCCGGGACTAGCGGAAACAATGAGCAGTTCTTC
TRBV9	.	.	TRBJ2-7	CASSPRSQGLYEQYF	TGTGCCAGCAGCCCCCGTAGTCAGGGGCTCTACGAGCAGTACTTC
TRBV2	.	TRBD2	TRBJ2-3	CASKSGSADTQYF	TGTGCCAGCAAGAGCGGGAGTGCAGATACGCAGTATTTT
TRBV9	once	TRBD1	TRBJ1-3	CASSVEATGGSGNTIYF	TGTGCCAGCAGCGTAGAGGCGACAGGGGGATCTGGAAACACCATATATTTT
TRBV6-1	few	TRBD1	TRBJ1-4	CASSASTGGARANEKLFF	TGTGCCAGCAGTGCGTCGACAGGGGGCGCTCGAGCTAATGAAAAACTGTTTTTT
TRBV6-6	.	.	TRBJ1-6	CASSPNTGSNSPLHF	TGTGCCAGCAGTCCTAATACAGGGAGTAATTCACCCCTCCACTTT
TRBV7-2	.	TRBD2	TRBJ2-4	CASSPSGVAKNIQYF	TGTGCCAGCAGCCCGAGCGGGGTAGCCAAAAACATTCAGTACTTC
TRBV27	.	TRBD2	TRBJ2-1	CASRGLAAVNEQFF	TGTGCCAGCCGGGGACTAGCGGCGGTCAATGAGCAGTTCTTC
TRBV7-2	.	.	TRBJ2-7	CASSLPSGVSEQYF	TGTGCCAGCAGCTTACCCTCAGGGGTTTCGGAGCAGTACTTC
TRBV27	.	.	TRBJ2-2	CASSLFSGGDTGELFF	TGTGCCAGCAGTTTATTTTCCGGAGGAGACACCGGGGAGCTGTTTTTT
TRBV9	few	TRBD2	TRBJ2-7	CASSVEASGRSRIYEQYF	TGTGCCAGCAGCGTAGAGGCTAGCGGGAGATCTCGGATCTACGAGCAGTACTTC
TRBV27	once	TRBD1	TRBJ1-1	CASRPLGGEGAEAFF	TGTGCCAGCAGGCCCCTAGGGGGCGAAGGGGCTGAAGCTTTCTTT
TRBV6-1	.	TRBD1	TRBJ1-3	CASSEIRGIRGNTIYF	TGTGCCAGCAGTGAAATCAGGGGGATACGCGGAAACACCATATATTTT
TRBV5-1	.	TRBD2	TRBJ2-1	CASSTTGTSHNEQFF	TGCGCCAGCAGCACAACCGGGACTAGTCACAATGAGCAGTTCTTC
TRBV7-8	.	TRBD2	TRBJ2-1	CASSSETSGSWEQFF	TGTGCCAGCAGCTCGGAAACTAGCGGGAGTTGGGAGCAGTTCTTC
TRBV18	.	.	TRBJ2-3	CASSPRLYAGLLNPSTDTQYF	TGTGCCAGCTCACCCCGATTATACGCGGGTCTCCTTAATCCTAGCACAGATACGCAGTATTTT
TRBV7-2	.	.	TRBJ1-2	CASSLLTGNLPYNYGYTF	TGTGCCAGCAGCTTACTGACAGGCAACCTCCCTTATAACTATGGCTACACCTTC
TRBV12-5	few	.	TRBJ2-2	CASAGGPNTGELFF	TGTGCTAGTGCGGGCGGGCCGAACACCGGGGAGCTGTTTTTT
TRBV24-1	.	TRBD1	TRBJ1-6	CATSDGGQGGNSPLHF	TGTGCCACCAGTGACGGGGGACAGGGGGGCAATTCACCCCTCCACTTT
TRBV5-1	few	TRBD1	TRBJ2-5	CASSVDRPEETQYF	TGCGCCAGCAGCGTGGACAGGCCCGAAGAGACCCAGTACTTC
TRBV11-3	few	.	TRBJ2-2	CASSQVGNTGELFF	TGTGCCAGCAGCCAGGTGGGGAACACCGGGGAGCTGTTTTTT
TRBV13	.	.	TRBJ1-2	CASSSISGGAWVYGYTF	TGTGCCAGCAGCTCCATTTCGGGGGGCGCTTGGGTCTATGGCTACACCTTC
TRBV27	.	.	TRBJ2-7	CASNPGHNYEQYF	TGTGCCAGTAATCCGGGACACAACTACGAGCAGTACTTC